Following are 32 T cell receptor beta chains from one sample sequenced in a study of blood T cell repertoires in COVID-19. The method was immunoSEQ multiplex PCR; TCRdb's version includes in-frame clones alone and lacks a portion of them. The sample has tens of thousands of clones, more than 85% seen once. The sequencing input was peripheral blood. Receptor source: a human donor with active COVID-19. The donor label of this sample is uncertain.

The gene calls are TRBV3-1 (or the pseudogene TRBV3-2) and TRBJ1-3; unclear D gene. The CDR3 sequence is 16 residues long. CDR1 and CDR2 from the germline V gene are LGHDT and YNNKEL (reference sequence). V was clipped by 4 bases and J by 0 bases, with 13 bases between them. The CDR3 loop reads CASSRRAASSGNTIYF. The DNA for the CDR3 is TGTGCCAGCAGCCGCCGAGCGGCAAGCTCTGGAAACACCATATATTTT.

This clone was observed once. This sequence joins TRBV7-2 and TRBJ1-1; no clear D gene. There are 15 residues in the CDR3. Trimming left V 0 bases short and J 0 bases short, with 8 bases between. The germline CDR1 and CDR2 sequences are SGHTA and FQGNSA. This chain's CDR3 is CASSLAKAVNTEAFF. Here the CDR3 DNA reads TGTGCCAGCAGCTTAGCGAAGGCGGTGAACACTGAAGCTTTCTTT.

The chain links TRBV5-4 to TRBJ1-1; D possibly corresponds to TRBD1 (5 bases). The V end lost 0 bases, the J end lost 5 bases, and 14 bases lay between the germline ends. Germline loops: CDR1 SGHNT, CDR2 YYREEE (reference sequence). This CDR3 is 15 amino acids long. CDR3 coding DNA: TGTGCCAGCAGCTTGGTGGGGGAGGGCGGAACTGAAGCTTTCTTT. Translating it yields CASSLVGEGGTEAFF.

The rearrangement joins TRBV4-3 to TRBJ1-4, with TRBD1 as a possible D gene (5 bases). CDR3 length: 17 amino acids. V was shortened by 4 bases and J by 8 bases, with 23 bases between the two germline ends. The V gene's germline CDR1 is LGHNA and CDR2 YSLEER. CDR3 region: CASSRAGWGPSGEKLFF. The CDR3 DNA is TGCGCCAGCAGCCGAGCGGGTTGGGGCCCATCGGGGGAAAAACTGTTTTTT.

The CDR3: CATSGEGSTEAFF. Written as DNA, the CDR3 is TGTGCCACCAGTGGGGAGGGGAGCACTGAAGCTTTCTTT. This sequence joins TRBV24-1 and TRBJ1-1; tentatively, D is TRBD1 (5 bases). CDR3 length: 13 residues. Germline V gene sequence: CDR1 KGHDR, CDR2 SFDVKD. V lost 5 bases to trimming and J lost 4 bases, with 10 bases between them.

The chain carries TRBV6-1 and TRBJ1-4; TRBD1 is a possible D gene (6 bases). The CDR3 is 15 amino acids. Trimming removed 2 bases from V and 4 bases from J, with 11 bases in between. CDR1 is MNHNS and CDR2 is SASEGT in the germline V gene. This CDR3 is CASSEPTGINEKLFF. The DNA of the CDR3 is TGTGCCAGCAGTGAACCAACAGGGATTAATGAAAAACTGTTTTTT.

This chain joins TRBV5-4 and TRBJ1-1; a possible D gene is TRBD1 (6 bases). Trimming took 4 bases from V and 0 from J, leaving 16 bases between them. CDR1 is SGHNT, CDR2 YYREEE, per germline (reference sequence). The CDR3 consists of 16 residues. This CDR3 is CASSPRQGRLNTEAFF. CDR3 coding DNA: TGTGCCAGCAGCCCGAGGCAGGGGCGCCTGAACACTGAAGCTTTCTTT.

The chain employs TRBV9 and TRBJ2-5; 7 nucleotides align to TRBD2. J was trimmed by 1 base and V by 7 bases; bases with no gene match: 13. The CDR3 contains 16 residues. Germline V gene data show CDR1 as SGDLS and CDR2 as YYNGEE. The CDR3 reads CASRGAWGGVQETQYF. In DNA form, the CDR3 reads TGTGCCAGCCGCGGCGCATGGGGGGGGGTCCAAGAGACCCAGTACTTC.

The sample holds a few counts of this clone. The chain combines TRBV9 with TRBJ2-2; weak D call: TRBD1 (6 bases). Per the germline V gene, CDR1 is SGDLS and CDR2 is YYNGEE. The CDR3 runs to 18 residues. Trimming removed 6 bases at V and 0 bases at J, with 21 bases between. CDR3: CASKDRVGDNTNTGELFF. CDR3 nucleotide sequence: TGTGCCAGCAAAGATAGGGTAGGGGACAACACGAACACCGGGGAGCTGTTTTTT.

The V call is TRBV5-4, the J call TRBJ1-4; 8 nucleotides align to TRBD1. This CDR3 region has 15 residues. After removal of 4 bases from V and 8 bases from J, the junction contained 10 bases not matched to a gene. Germline CDR1 reads SGHNT; CDR2 reads YYREEE (reference sequence). CDR3 amino acids: CASSRIVQGEEKLFF. CDR3 sequence (DNA): TGTGCCAGCAGCCGCATAGTACAGGGGGAAGAAAAACTGTTTTTT. Full variable domain (rest looked up from reference TRBV5-4 and TRBJ1-4): ETGVTQSPTHLIKTRGQQVTLRCSSQSGHNTVSWYQQALGQGPQFIFQYYREEENGRGNFPPRFSGLQFPNYSSELNVNALELDDSALYLCASSRIVQGEEKLFFGSGTQLSVL.

J is TRBJ2-3 and V is TRBV23-1; 8 bases are shared with TRBD2. TRBV23-1 is placed among ORFs of uncertain function. V shed 4 bases, J shed 5 bases, and the junction held 11 bases outside the gene matches. This CDR3 has 16 residues. The chain's CDR3 is CASSPWRGVGKDTQYF. In DNA form, the CDR3 reads TGCGCCAGCAGTCCTTGGCGGGGGGTAGGTAAAGATACGCAGTATTTT.

V gene TRBV29-1 combines with J gene TRBJ1-2; 10 bases match TRBD1. The CDR3 loop spans 11 amino acids. The germline gives CDR1 SQVTM, CDR2 ANQGSEA. The junction had 3 bases not matched to a gene; V was cut back by 6 bases and J by 8 bases. This chain's CDR3 is CSVGTGEGYTF. The CDR3 nucleotides are TGCAGCGTGGGGACAGGGGAGGGCTACACCTTC.

The chain links TRBV5-4 to TRBJ1-1, with 10 bases that match TRBD1. The CDR3 is made up of 16 amino acids. Unmatched junction bases numbered 10, after V lost 4 bases and J lost 4 bases. Germline CDR1 is SGHNT and CDR2 is YYREEE (reference sequence). CDR3 coding DNA: TGTGCCAGCAGCCCGCATCGACAGGGGGCTGGCACTGAAGCTTTCTTT. Translation: CASSPHRQGAGTEAFF.

In regard to this clone: Relative to the germline gene, one junction end is altered; a read error may explain this. This rearrangement joins TRBV15 to TRBJ1-5; TRBD1 matches at 7 bases. The CDR3 totals 16 residues. Looked up from germline, CDR1 is LNHNV and CDR2 is YYDKDF (reference sequence). The CDR3 protein is CATSRDLDRVNQSQHF. CDR3 sequence (DNA): TGTGCCACCAGCAGAGACCTAGACAGGGTCAATCAGTCCCAGCATTTT.

The chain employs TRBV10-2 and TRBJ2-2; 10 bases are a match to TRBD2. The CDR3 sequence is 14 residues long. Germline-derived CDR1 and CDR2 are WSHSY and SAAADI. The junction had 2 bases not matched to a gene; V was cut back by 6 bases and J by 4 bases. CDR3 sequence (DNA): TGCGCCAGCAGCATAGCGGGGGGCACCGGGGAGCTGTTTTTT. Its protein product is CASSIAGGTGELFF.

The rearrangement joins TRBV9 to TRBJ2-3; 16 nucleotides line up with TRBD2. J was trimmed by 6 bases and V by 6 bases; bases with no gene match: 10. Looked up from germline, CDR1 is SGDLS and CDR2 is YYNGEE. This CDR3 contains 17 residues. The CDR3 sequence is CASNRGLAGGRADTQYF. As DNA, the CDR3 is TGTGCCAGCAACAGGGGACTAGCGGGGGGGAGGGCCGATACGCAGTATTTT.

The V and J genes are TRBV19 and TRBJ2-1; D gene uncertain. This CDR3 has 13 amino acids. CDR1 LNHDA and CDR2 SQIVND come from the germline V gene (reference sequence). V gave up 3 bases and J gave up 10 bases, with 13 bases separating them. The CDR3 nucleotides are TGTGCCAGTAGTATCCAGGTTTCGTACGAGCAGTTCTTC. Translated: CASSIQVSYEQFF. Full variable domain (remainder filled in from reference TRBV19 and TRBJ2-1): DGGITQSPKYLFRKEGQNVTLSCEQNLNHDAMYWYRQDPGQGLRLIYYSQIVNDFQKGDIAEGYSVSREKKESFPLTVTSAQKNPTAFYLCASSIQVSYEQFFGPGTRLTVL.

The chain employs TRBV12-3 or TRBV12-4 and TRBJ2-5; 9 bases map to TRBD1. The CDR3 runs to 13 residues. V shed 10 bases, J shed 5 bases, and the junction held 8 bases outside the gene matches. CDR3 in amino acids: CATAGQGDETQYF. As DNA, the CDR3 is TGTGCCACCGCGGGACAGGGTGATGAGACCCAGTACTTC.

V and J are TRBV18 and TRBJ1-3, with TRBD1 as a possible D gene (6 bases). Trimming pared 3 bases from V and 0 bases from J, leaving 12 bases between. CDR1 is KGHSH, CDR2 LQKENI, per germline. This CDR3 is built from 16 residues. The CDR3 nucleotides read TGTGCCAGCTCACCGACCACAGGGTCCTCTGGAAACACCATATATTTT. This encodes CASSPTTGSSGNTIYF.

There are a few counts of this clone. The chain links TRBV11-3 to TRBJ2-1; 9 nucleotides match TRBD2. This CDR3 region has 16 residues. CDR1 is SGHNT and CDR2 is YENEEA in the germline V gene. V gave up 0 bases and J gave up 8 bases; unmatched junction bases: 8. The CDR3 DNA is TGTGCCAGCAGCTTAGATGGGCGGGGGGGCATCGATGAGCAGTTCTTC. Translating gives CASSLDGRGGIDEQFF.

The chain couples TRBV4-1 to TRBJ1-1; D is uncertain. Trimming removed 6 bases at V and 0 bases at J, with 14 bases between. CDR1 and CDR2 from the germline V gene are MGHRA and YSYEKL. CDR3 length equals 15 residues. The CDR3 region is CASRLTTTVNTEAFF. The DNA of the CDR3 is TGCGCCAGCAGATTAACAACGACTGTGAACACTGAAGCTTTCTTT.

The rearrangement joins TRBV6-6 to TRBJ1-4, with a weak D call TRBD1 (5 bases). The CDR3 is 14 residues long. From germline, CDR1 is MNHNY and CDR2 SVGAGI (reference sequence). The V end was cut by 6 bases, the J end by 5 bases, with 13 bases between. CDR3 sequence reads: CASRPVRGNEKLFF. CDR3 bases: TGTGCCAGCAGGCCCGTACGGGGGAATGAAAAACTGTTTTTT.

The rearrangement links TRBV7-9 to TRBJ1-2; D possibly corresponds to TRBD1 (5 bases). V lost 5 bases to trimming and J lost 2 bases, with 15 bases between them. Germline CDR1 SEHNR, CDR2 FQNEAQ (reference sequence). This CDR3 is 15 amino acids long. This CDR3 is CASSPSGLTNYGYTF. The CDR3 nucleotides read TGTGCCAGCAGCCCATCGGGACTGACGAACTATGGCTACACCTTC.

The chain uses TRBV7-2 and TRBJ2-3, with 7 bases identical to TRBD1. V dropped 3 bases and J dropped 2; count of bases not matched to a gene: 5. Germline values: CDR1 SGHTA, CDR2 FQGNSA. The CDR3 is 15 residues long. The CDR3 here is CASSFDGTATDTQYF. CDR3 nucleotides: TGTGCCAGCAGCTTCGACGGGACAGCCACAGATACGCAGTATTTT.

The CDR3: CASSVQSYNSPLHF. DNA for the CDR3: TGTGCCAGCAGCGTACAGTCCTATAATTCACCCCTCCACTTT. The chain couples TRBV9 to TRBJ1-6, with D hard to call. V was cut by 1 base and J by 1 base, with 3 bases left in between. CDR3 length: 14 amino acids. CDR1 is SGDLS, CDR2 YYNGEE, per germline.

The rearrangement uses TRBV4-3 and TRBJ1-4, with D perhaps TRBD1 (6 bases). The CDR3 loop spans 13 amino acids. V was shortened by 8 bases and J by 8 bases, with 15 bases between the two germline ends. CDR1 and CDR2 (germline): LGHNA, YSLEER. This chain's CDR3 is CASGRGQGEKLFF. CDR3 DNA: TGCGCCAGCGGGAGAGGGCAGGGGGAAAAACTGTTTTTT.

The chain is built from TRBV28 and TRBJ1-2; D not resolved. Trimming removed 6 bases at V and 2 bases at J, with 7 bases between. In germline, CDR1 is MDHEN, CDR2 SYDVKM. The CDR3 is made up of 12 amino acids. As DNA, the CDR3 is TGTGCCAGCAGCCCGGGGAACTATGGCTACACCTTC. Amino acid sequence: CASSPGNYGYTF.

This sequence joins TRBV15 and TRBJ2-7, with D perhaps TRBD2 (6 bases). V lost 1 base and J 4 bases, leaving 11 bases between the germline ends. Germline values: CDR1 LNHNV, CDR2 YYDKDF (reference sequence). The CDR3 length is 14 residues. The CDR3 DNA reads as TGTGCCACCAGCAGAGGGGGACTTGATTACGAGCAGTACTTC. Translated: CATSRGGLDYEQYF.

The V and J genes are TRBV18 and TRBJ2-5; 10 nucleotides align to TRBD2. Per the germline V gene, CDR1 is KGHSH and CDR2 is LQKENI. V shed 2 bases, J shed 3 bases, and the junction held 12 bases outside the gene matches. This CDR3 is 18 amino acids long. CDR3: CASSPGELLAGVEETQYF. CDR3 sequence (DNA): TGTGCCAGCTCACCAGGAGAATTGCTAGCGGGGGTAGAAGAGACCCAGTACTTC.

V and J are TRBV27 and TRBJ2-5; 8 bases fit TRBD1. The CDR3 has 14 residues. CDR1 MNHEY and CDR2 SMNVEV come from the germline V gene (reference sequence). With 4 bases clipped from V and 5 bases from J, the junction kept 6 bases outside the gene matches. CDR3 nucleotide sequence: TGTGCCAGCAGTTCCGGACAGGGACTGGAGACCCAGTACTTC. Its protein is CASSSGQGLETQYF.

CDR3 coding DNA: TGTGCCAGCAACCGACTAGCGGGGCGTCCTAGCACAGATACGCAGTATTTT. It encodes CASNRLAGRPSTDTQYF. The chain couples TRBV7-2 to TRBJ2-3; 11 nucleotides line up with TRBD2. J lost 0 bases, V lost 7 bases, and 9 bases had no gene match. This CDR3 spans 17 amino acids. Germline V gene sequence: CDR1 SGHTA, CDR2 FQGNSA. Full variable domain (missing parts from reference TRBV7-2 and TRBJ2-3): GAGVSQSPSNKVTEKGKDVELRCDPISGHTALYWYRQSLGQGLEFLIYFQGNSAPDKSGLPSDRFSAERTGGSVSTLTIQRTQQEDSAVYLCASNRLAGRPSTDTQYFGPGTRLTVL.

This chain connects TRBV3-1 (or the pseudogene TRBV3-2) to TRBJ1-1, with D uncertain. V lost 2 bases and J 3 bases, leaving 10 bases between the germline ends. The CDR3 spans 14 residues. Germline lookup yields CDR1 LGHDT and CDR2 YNNKEL (reference sequence). CDR3 nucleotide sequence: TGTGCCAGCAGCCAATCACTTATACACACTGAAGCTTTCTTT. Its protein product is CASSQSLIHTEAFF.